This paragraph reports one T cell receptor (beta chain). The antigen is unknown. V shed 4 bases, J shed 4 bases, and the junction held 7 bases outside the gene matches. The CDR3 contains 16 residues. The germline V gene encodes CDR1 LGHDT and CDR2 YNNKEL (reference sequence). The sample originates from a study of CD8 T cells in ankylosing spondylitis. Study results and caveats: It appeared that ankylosing spondylitis blood was characterized by a TCR beta motif of fewer than 10 highly homologous variants. Disease-linked clones bore a CD8+ phenotype, appearing relatively rarely in peripheral blood. From matched ankylosing spondylitis synovial fluid, disease-linked clones were reportedly recovered at significantly enriched levels.

Each TCR beta library was made by quantitative 5'-RACE that incorporated molecular barcodes. MiXCR, run by TCRdb on the 5' RACE reads, gives a single entry per CDR3 protein. The table lists about 140,000 distinct CDR3 sequences, roughly 7.7% of them singletons, with less than 7.5% in the top ten. This chain uses TRBV3-1 with TRBJ1-2, with 12 bases matching TRBD1. This TCR was sampled from a male donor with ankylosing spondylitis. Source material: synovial fluid, either unsorted or a sorted T cell fraction (not recorded which). The CDR3 DNA sequence: TGTGCCAGCAGCCGAAGGGACAGGGGGCCGGTCTATGGCTACACCTTC. It codes for CASSRRDRGPVYGYTF.